This T cell receptor (beta chain) is drawn from a study of T cells in Graves' hyperthyroidism and ophthalmopathy (dated by TCRdb to about 2019). Notes on the research overall: Peripheral blood was collected at initial diagnosis, before any treatment. Thyroid tissue and blood T-cell repertoires from six or seven Graves' hyperthyroidism patients were also compared in the study. TCR V-J signatures able to tell the groups apart were searched for in a discovery cohort of 90 to 100 patients, of whom under 45 had Graves' ophthalmopathy and roughly 57 had stable Graves' hyperthyroidism. For training and testing, the 100 patients in the discovery cohort were randomly divided in a 7:3 ratio. According to the paper, TCR Vbeta CDR3 sequencing was carried out on 135 peripheral blood samples, which came from 40 to 45 ophthalmopathy, under 80 hyperthyroidism and roughly 17 progressor patients. Whether ophthalmopathy could be predicted prospectively was tested in an independent validation cohort made up of 18 to 20 hyperthyroidism patients plus 17 patients who later progressed to ophthalmopathy. After sampling, hyperthyroidism patients received methimazole starting at 30 mg daily, and ophthalmopathy patients received high-dose intravenous methylprednisolone.

The V end gives up 5 bases and the J end 1 base, leaving 6 bases in the junction not matched to a gene. The CDR3 runs 17 amino acids, cysteine and phenylalanine included. Only the CDR3 region is kept as DNA, spanning 51 bases read in frame from base 1. The TCR beta CDR3 regions were amplified from RNA transcripts. A first-round RT-PCR of the TCR CDR3 used the HTBI primer set with the Qiagen OneStep RT-PCR kit. A second multiplex PCR round built the libraries, followed by size selection and purification. Libraries were sequenced paired-end with 100 bp reads on an Illumina HiSeq2000. Processing in the source paper ran as follows. SOAPnuke was used to process the raw data, removing reads that contained adapters or uncalled bases, had a mean Phred below 15, or lacked an exact match to the constant primer or identifier. COPE v1.2.5 was used to merge the high-quality paired reads, and each unique nucleotide sequence was defined as a clonotype. MiTCR v1.1 was used to align clonotypes to the IMGT TRBV, TRBD and TRBJ reference segments. The analysis was restricted to V-J combinations with a frequency above 0.0001, which together covered just over 98% of the repertoires. A TCS score was defined as the ratio of F50 (clonal expansion) to E x V (chaos), with BLOSUM62-based TCRdist applied between CDR3 peptides within each V-J. Welch's t-statistics and random forest reduced approximately 520 V-J features to 10 to 15, which were used in a naive Bayes classifier (R e1071). The public reads were reanalyzed by TCRdb: fastp trimming at Q25, MiXCR alignment, in-frame beta chains only. Each CDR3 protein gets just one entry, which takes the most common genes and DNA from the rows behind it. It is TCRdb's table, rather than the study itself, that gives the V and J calls and clone size. In all, the sample holds 200,000 to 250,000 distinct CDR3 sequences, and approximately 17% of those were seen once. Of the sample, under 65% is held by the ten largest clones.

Results the study describes overall, beyond this receptor: No statistical method was used to fix the sample size in advance, and group allocation was not hidden from the investigators. Most expanded thyroid clonotypes (frequency above 0.001) were also found in blood, which suggests that blood repertoires may mirror thyroid immune responses. In cross-validation, a model built on a 13 V-J signature told ophthalmopathy apart from stable hyperthyroidism with just under 90% sensitivity and about 81% specificity, and in testing the same model reached 80%/75%. In validation, the model predicted progression to ophthalmopathy with 55% to 71% sensitivity and roughly 75% specificity, a median of around 6.6 months before onset.

This clonotype appeared many times. Its antigen has not been determined. No much larger clone is present one base from it, and per-base qualities are unavailable. Graves' hyperthyroidism was defined as stable when no progression to ophthalmopathy occurred over 18 months of follow-up. Hyperthyroidism patients were newly diagnosed, had a disease duration of under 2 months, and were aged 18 to 65 years. Exclusion was applied to patients with uncontrolled infections, other autoimmune diseases, pregnancy or lactation. Clinical symptoms, serum thyroxine and TRAb, thyroid ultrasound, and orbital computed tomography formed the basis for the diagnoses. PBMCs were separated from roughly 9.6 ml of fresh peripheral blood using Ficoll-Paque density gradient centrifugation. Trizol reagent was used to extract total RNA, and RNA quality was then checked on an Agilent 2100 Bioanalyzer.

This receptor was identified in a man aged 45-65 years with Graves' hyperthyroidism. The sample comprised blood. Rearrangement joined TRBV12-3 or TRBV12-4 to TRBJ2-1; 12 middle bases align to TRBD2. The CDR3 here reads CASSPASGRGSYNEQFF. The DNA sequence follows: TGTGCCAGCAGTCCCGCTAGCGGGAGGGGGTCCTACAATGAGCAGTTCTTC.